One and the same sample provided the 29 T cell receptor beta chains below, sequenced in a study of blood T cells in healthy people across ages. Primed by a sample-barcoded 5' primer and a J-beta primer mix, a second PCR proceeded for about 7 to 11 cycles. TCRdb recomputed calls from the 5' RACE reads with MiXCR, one row per CDR3 protein. The sample yields some 880,000 distinct CDR3 sequences, under 40% seen once. The specimen sequenced was blood. These receptors were collected from a man between 18 and 29 years old in good health.

The chain uses TRBV2 and TRBJ1-2; D not resolved. Trimming stripped 1 base from V and 5 bases from J, with 17 bases between. CDR3 length: 16 residues. Germline V gene lookup returns CDR1 SNHLY and CDR2 FYNNEI. The CDR3 reads CASSEETAGAGYGYTF. The DNA for the CDR3 is TGTGCCAGCAGTGAAGAAACAGCGGGCGCGGGGTATGGCTACACCTTC. Looking up the rest from reference TRBV2 and TRBJ1-2 gives the full variable domain: EPEVTQTPSHQVTQMGQEVILRCVPISNHLYFYWYRQILGQKVEFLVSFYNNEISEKSEIFDDQFSVERPDGSNFTLKIRSTKLEDSAMYFCASSEETAGAGYGYTFGSGTRLTVV.

This clonotype came up many times. J is TRBJ2-3 and V is TRBV7-2; 7 nucleotides agree with TRBD2. CDR1 and CDR2 from the germline V gene are SGHTA and FQGNSA. CDR3 size: 15 residues. Trimming removed 0 bases from V and 3 bases from J; junction bases left unmatched: 3. CDR3 DNA sequence: TGTGCCAGCAGCTTAGCGCGGGGGAGGACAGATACGCAGTATTTT. This sequence encodes CASSLARGRTDTQYF.

This clonotype was counted between two and nine times. CDR3 sequence (DNA): TGTGCCAGCAATAACAGGGGGAACTCTGGGGCCAACGTCCTGACTTTC. Translating gives CASNNRGNSGANVLTF. The chain links TRBV2 to TRBJ2-6; 8 nucleotides line up with TRBD1. V lost 7 bases and J lost 0; bases outside the gene matches: 5. The CDR3 totals 16 residues. CDR1 and CDR2 from the germline V gene are SNHLY and FYNNEI.

V usage is TRBV5-1 and J usage is TRBJ1-2, with unresolved D. Deletions cut 4 bases from V and 4 bases from J, with 11 bases between. The CDR3 covers 13 residues. Germline-derived CDR1 and CDR2 are SGHRS and YFSETQ. DNA of the CDR3: TGCGCCAGCAGCAAATCGGCCCCCTATGGCTACACCTTC. This translates into CASSKSAPYGYTF. The full variable domain, completed using reference TRBV5-1 and TRBJ1-2, is KAGVTQTPRYLIKTRGQQVTLSCSPISGHRSVSWYQQTPGQGLQFLFEYFSETQRNKGNFPGRFSGRQFSNSRSEMNVSTLELGDSALYLCASSKSAPYGYTFGSGTRLTVV.

On this clonotype: The junction differs from germline at one of its ends, possibly a read error. The chain employs TRBV20-1 and TRBJ2-7, with TRBD2 as a possible D gene (5 bases). This CDR3 region has 12 residues. Per germline, CDR1 DFQATT and CDR2 SNEGSKA (reference sequence). The CDR3, as DNA: TGCAGTGCTGGCGGAGGCTCCTGCGAGCAGTACTTC. Translation gives CSAGGGSCEQYF.

The chain joins TRBV7-9 to TRBJ2-3; TRBD2 might be the D (5 bases). CDR3 length equals 16 residues. CDR1 and CDR2 (germline): SEHNR, FQNEAQ (reference sequence). V was shortened by 1 base and J by 4 bases, with 15 bases between the two germline ends. In nucleotides, the CDR3 is TGTGCCAGCAGCTTAGGGGCTGGACTTTTTTCAGATACGCAGTATTTT. Its translation is CASSLGAGLFSDTQYF.

The chain has TRBV10-3 and TRBJ2-3, with 14 bases fitting TRBD2. V shed 6 bases and J 2 bases; nucleotides not matched to a gene: 13. The CDR3 totals 19 residues. Germline CDR1 and CDR2: ENHRY and SYGVKD. Written as DNA, the CDR3 is TGTGCCATCAGCGCGGGACTAGCGGGGGAGCCTTCCTTCACAGATACGCAGTATTTT. Translated: CAISAGLAGEPSFTDTQYF.

The chain joins TRBV19 to TRBJ1-1; 9 bases map to TRBD1. The CDR3 contains 16 residues. V lost 7 bases to trimming and J lost 5 bases; unmatched junction nucleotides: 14. Looked up from germline, CDR1 is LNHDA and CDR2 is SQIVND (reference sequence). The CDR3 nucleotides are TGTGCCAGTAAGTACCCTCGGACAGGGGAAAATACTGAAGCTTTCTTT. It specifies CASKYPRTGENTEAFF.

CDR3 region: CATADETQYF. CDR3 sequence (DNA): TGTGCCACGGCCGATGAGACCCAGTACTTC. The rearrangement joins TRBV3-1 to TRBJ2-5; D call uncertain. Trimming removed 10 bases at V and 5 bases at J, with 8 bases between. Germline V lookup: CDR1 LGHDT, CDR2 YNNKEL (reference sequence). The CDR3 has 10 residues.

The gene calls are TRBV5-1 and TRBJ1-5, with D uncertain. Germline V gene sequence: CDR1 SGHRS, CDR2 YFSETQ. V lost 4 bases to trimming and J lost 3 bases, with 14 bases between them. This CDR3 comprises 15 residues. CDR3 DNA sequence: TGCGCCAGCAGCCCCGGCGGGGTTCCCAATCAGCCCCAGCATTTT. It specifies CASSPGGVPNQPQHF.

The table lists this clonotype with a few counts. This rearrangement joins TRBV29-1 to TRBJ1-1; possible D gene TRBD1, 5 bases. The germline V gene encodes CDR1 SQVTM and CDR2 ANQGSEA. The CDR3 has 11 residues. Trimming took 5 bases from V and 12 from J, leaving 16 bases between them. CDR3 nucleotide sequence: TGCAGCGTTTGGTCGGCCAGGGAAACTTTCTTT. Translation gives CSVWSARETFF.

This clonotype was recorded many times. This chain joins TRBV10-3 and TRBJ2-5, with D perhaps TRBD2 (5 bases). Per the germline V gene, CDR1 is ENHRY and CDR2 is SYGVKD. The CDR3 length is 14 residues. Trimming removed 2 bases at V and 4 bases at J, with 11 bases between. Here the CDR3 reads CAISERLAGETQYF. CDR3 sequence (DNA): TGTGCCATCAGTGAGCGGCTAGCCGGAGAGACCCAGTACTTC.

The V gene is TRBV11-2, the J gene TRBJ2-3; TRBD1 is a possible D gene (7 bases). This CDR3 has 15 residues. Germline V gene lookup returns CDR1 SGHAT and CDR2 FQNNGV. V was clipped by 0 bases and J by 5 bases, with 12 bases between them. In DNA form, the CDR3 reads TGTGCCAGCAGCTTAGAAGGTCAGGGGGGAGATACGCAGTATTTT. It encodes CASSLEGQGGDTQYF.

This clonotype turned up a few times. CDR3 sequence: CSVARRLNYGYTF. CDR3 in DNA: TGCAGCGTTGCTCGCAGACTAAACTATGGCTACACCTTC. V gene TRBV29-1 combines with J gene TRBJ1-2; the D is unclear. V was cut by 4 bases and J by 2 bases, with 11 bases left in between. There are 13 residues in the CDR3. Germline CDR1 reads SQVTM; CDR2 reads ANQGSEA.

This clonotype turned up a few times. J is TRBJ2-1 and V is TRBV24-1, with 10 bases aligning to TRBD1. The CDR3 spans 15 residues. With V trimmed by 9 bases and J by 7 bases, 11 bases remained unmatched. Germline lookup yields CDR1 KGHDR and CDR2 SFDVKD. CDR3 residues: CATGMSGTGANEQFF. CDR3 DNA sequence: TGTGCCACCGGAATGTCCGGGACAGGGGCGAATGAGCAGTTCTTC.

Many counts were recorded for this clonotype. J is TRBJ2-5 and V is TRBV4-2, with 8 positions matching TRBD2. CDR1 and CDR2 (germline): LGHNA, YNFKEQ. This CDR3 comprises 15 residues. With V trimmed by 0 bases and J by 2 bases, 2 bases remained unmatched. This CDR3 is CASSQELADQETQYF. The CDR3 DNA follows: TGTGCCAGCAGCCAAGAACTAGCGGATCAAGAGACCCAGTACTTC.

Remarks on this clonotype: Given a much more abundant clone one base away, this may be a read error. CDR3 sequence: CGGRTSGEMLPTQYF. In nucleotides, the CDR3 is TGCGGCGGCCGAACTAGCGGGGAGATGTTGCCTACGCAGTATTTT. The chain joins TRBV29-1 to TRBJ2-3; 10 bases agree with TRBD2. Germline V lookup: CDR1 SQVTM, CDR2 ANQGSEA. This CDR3 is built from 15 residues.

V usage is TRBV12-3 or TRBV12-4 and J usage is TRBJ1-6; no clear D gene. The germline V and J ends were trimmed by 5 bases and 6 bases, with 14 bases remaining between them. The CDR3 has 15 residues. In DNA form, the CDR3 reads TGTGCCAGCAGTCTCTTCGCAGAGGGTAATTCACCCCTCCACTTT. Its protein is CASSLFAEGNSPLHF.

J is TRBJ1-5 and V is TRBV5-1, with unresolved D. This CDR3 is 13 amino acids long. Germline CDR1 is SGHRS and CDR2 is YFSETQ. Trimming pared 0 bases from V and 3 bases from J, leaving 4 bases between. The DNA for the CDR3 is TGCGCCAGCAGCTTGGACGCCAATCAGCCCCAGCATTTT. Translation gives CASSLDANQPQHF.

This rearrangement joins TRBV6-1 to TRBJ1-5, with 8 bases fitting TRBD1. CDR3 size: 14 residues. The V gene end was trimmed by 6 bases and the J gene end by 4 bases; junction bases not matched to a gene: 5. Germline V gene sequence: CDR1 MNHNS, CDR2 SASEGT. The CDR3 DNA sequence: TGTGCCAGCAGCGATGGACAGGGAAATCAGCCCCAGCATTTT. It yields the protein CASSDGQGNQPQHF.

This clonotype appeared a few times. The chain combines TRBV6-4 with TRBJ2-2; possible D gene TRBD2, 5 bases. CDR1 and CDR2 (germline): MRHNA, SNTAGT. The CDR3 totals 14 residues. V was shortened by 3 bases and J by 1 base, with 6 bases between the two germline ends. The CDR3 region has the DNA TGTGCCAGCAGTGAAGGACTGAACACCGGGGAGCTGTTTTTT. Protein sequence: CASSEGLNTGELFF.

Many counts were recorded for this clonotype. CDR3: CAIRYDSYNEQFF. The DNA of the CDR3 is TGTGCCATCAGATACGACAGCTACAATGAGCAGTTCTTC. The chain employs TRBV10-3 and TRBJ2-1, with D possibly TRBD1 on 5 matching bases. CDR3 length: 13 amino acids. The germline V gene encodes CDR1 ENHRY and CDR2 SYGVKD. V was clipped by 6 bases and J by 3 bases, with 9 bases between them.

Comment on this clonotype: A single base separates this from a much larger clone, so it may be a read error. The CDR3 DNA is TGTGCCAGCAGCCCCAGCGGGCGGGCTCCTGGTGAGCAGTTCTTC. Translating it yields CASSPSGRAPGEQFF. The rearrangement joins TRBV7-3 to TRBJ2-1; maybe TRBD2 (6 bases). CDR1 SGHTA and CDR2 FQGTGA come from the germline V gene. V was trimmed by 5 bases and J by 9 bases, leaving 20 bases between them. The CDR3 consists of 15 residues.

J is TRBJ2-5 and V is TRBV5-4; 8 positions match TRBD2. The CDR3 has 14 residues. With V trimmed by 0 bases and J by 11 bases, 9 bases remained unmatched. The germline V gene has CDR1 SGHNT and CDR2 YYREEE (reference sequence). CDR3 protein: CASSLVGREDEQYF. The CDR3 region has the DNA TGTGCCAGCAGCTTGGTGGGGCGGGAGGATGAGCAGTACTTC.

This chain joins TRBV12-3 or TRBV12-4 and TRBJ2-2; TRBD2 aligns across 10 bases. Unmatched junction bases numbered 4, after V lost 6 bases and J lost 6 bases. This CDR3 is built from 14 residues. CDR3 sequence reads: CASSRSGGPGELFF. The CDR3 coding sequence is TGTGCCAGCAGCCGTAGCGGGGGGCCCGGGGAGCTGTTTTTT.

This clonotype was detected a few times. CDR3 loop: CASSSSIAGHTGELFF. The CDR3 DNA reads as TGTGCCAGCAGTTCCTCCATAGCGGGACACACCGGGGAGCTGTTTTTT. The rearrangement uses TRBV12-3 or TRBV12-4 and TRBJ2-2; 8 bases map to TRBD2. The CDR3 extends over 16 amino acids. V lost 4 bases and J lost 3; bases outside the gene matches: 7.

This sequence joins TRBV12-3 or TRBV12-4 and TRBJ1-1; D call uncertain. This CDR3 region has 13 residues. The ends were cut back, 7 bases at V and 1 base at J, with 10 bases in the middle. The CDR3 is CASTIAGNTEAFF. The CDR3 coding sequence is TGTGCCAGCACTATCGCAGGGAACACTGAAGCTTTCTTT.

Only a few counts were recorded for this clonotype. The chain is built from TRBV7-2 and TRBJ2-1, with D possibly being TRBD1 (6 bases). Germline V gene data show CDR1 as SGHTA and CDR2 as FQGNSA. This CDR3 comprises 15 residues. Deletions cut 5 bases from V and 4 bases from J, with 15 bases between. The DNA for the CDR3 is TGTGCCAGCAGCGCGTACAGGGTTCCTTACAATGAGCAGTTCTTC. This codes for CASSAYRVPYNEQFF. The full variable domain, its missing parts supplied by reference TRBV7-2 and TRBJ2-1, is GAGVSQSPSNKVTEKGKDVELRCDPISGHTALYWYRQSLGQGLEFLIYFQGNSAPDKSGLPSDRFSAERTGGSVSTLTIQRTQQEDSAVYLCASSAYRVPYNEQFFGPGTRLTVL.

This clonotype was counted between two and nine times. V gene TRBV5-1 combines with J gene TRBJ1-2; tentative D call: TRBD1 (5 bases). Trimming left V 0 bases short and J 8 bases short, with 14 bases between. Germline CDR1 reads SGHRS; CDR2 reads YFSETQ. The CDR3 is 14 residues long. CDR3 region: CASSLAGRVQGYTF. The DNA of the CDR3 is TGCGCCAGCAGCTTGGCCGGCAGGGTCCAAGGCTACACCTTC.